Here is one T cell receptor beta chain with its context. Its specificity is unknown. CDR1 and CDR2 from the germline V gene are MNHEY and SVGAGI. The CDR3 extends over 11 amino acids. V lost 8 bases, J lost 7 bases, and 9 bases lay in between. PCR was performed using 60 Vbeta and 13 Jbeta primers. Clones were read by immunoSEQ multiplex PCR, and TCRdb kept only the in-frame ones, dropping some. This table holds about 200,000 clones. The data originate from a study of cytomegalovirus exposure and HLA in healthy donors. Study outcomes and limitations: In vitro data verified a few CMV-associated chains as specific for CMV antigens.

The chain joins TRBV6-5 to TRBJ2-1; D perhaps matches TRBD2 (6 bases). The sequencing sample was made of PBMCs. This receptor was identified in a girl aged 2-10 years in good health and CMV-seropositive. CDR3: CASGTQNEQFF. CDR3 DNA: TGTGCCAGCGGGACTCAGAATGAGCAGTTCTTC.